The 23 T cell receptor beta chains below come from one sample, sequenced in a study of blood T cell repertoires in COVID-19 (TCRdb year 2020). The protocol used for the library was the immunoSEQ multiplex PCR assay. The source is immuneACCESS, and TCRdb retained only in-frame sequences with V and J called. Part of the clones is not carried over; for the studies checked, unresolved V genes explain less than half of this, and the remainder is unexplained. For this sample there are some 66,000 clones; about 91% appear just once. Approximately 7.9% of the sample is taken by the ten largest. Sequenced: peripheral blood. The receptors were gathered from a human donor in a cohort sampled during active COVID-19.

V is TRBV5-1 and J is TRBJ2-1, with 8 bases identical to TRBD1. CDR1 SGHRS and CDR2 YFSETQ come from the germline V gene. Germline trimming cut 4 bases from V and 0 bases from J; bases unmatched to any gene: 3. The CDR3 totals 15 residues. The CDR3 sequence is CASSRGQVSYNEQFF. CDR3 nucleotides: TGCGCCAGCAGCCGGGGACAGGTCTCCTACAATGAGCAGTTCTTC.

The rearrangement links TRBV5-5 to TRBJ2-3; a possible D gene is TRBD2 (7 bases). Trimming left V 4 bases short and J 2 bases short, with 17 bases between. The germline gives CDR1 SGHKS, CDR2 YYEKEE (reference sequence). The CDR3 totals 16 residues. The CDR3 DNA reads TGTGCCAGCAGCCCCAATCGGGGGGCACTCACAGATACGCAGTATTTT. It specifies CASSPNRGALTDTQYF.

CDR3 DNA: TGTGCCAGCAGGGGACAGGGGCGCAATCAGCCCCAGCATTTT. Translating gives CASRGQGRNQPQHF. The V gene is TRBV6-5, the J gene TRBJ1-5; TRBD1 matches at 10 bases. V dropped 6 bases and J dropped 2; count of bases not matched to a gene: 1. There are 14 residues in the CDR3. From germline, CDR1 is MNHEY and CDR2 SVGAGI.

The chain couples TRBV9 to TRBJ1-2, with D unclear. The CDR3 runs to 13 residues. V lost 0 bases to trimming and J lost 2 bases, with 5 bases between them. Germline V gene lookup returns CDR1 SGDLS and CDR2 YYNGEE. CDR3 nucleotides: TGTGCCAGCAGCGTAGACGGGAACTATGGCTACACCTTC. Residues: CASSVDGNYGYTF.

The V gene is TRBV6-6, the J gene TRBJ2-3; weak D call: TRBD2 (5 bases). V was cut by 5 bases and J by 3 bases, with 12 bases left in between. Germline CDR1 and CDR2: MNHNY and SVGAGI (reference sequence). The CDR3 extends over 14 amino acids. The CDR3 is CASSLGLVTDTQYF. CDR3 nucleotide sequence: TGTGCCAGCAGTCTCGGACTCGTTACAGATACGCAGTATTTT.

CDR3 nucleotides: TGTGCCAGCAGCTCTCATCCGGGGTCATCTAATGAAAAACTGTTTTTT. Translation: CASSSHPGSSNEKLFF. V usage is TRBV7-2 and J usage is TRBJ1-4; no reliable D call. This CDR3 is 16 amino acids long. Germline loops: CDR1 SGHTA, CDR2 FQGNSA. Trimming took off 4 bases at V and 3 bases at J, with 15 bases between the two ends.

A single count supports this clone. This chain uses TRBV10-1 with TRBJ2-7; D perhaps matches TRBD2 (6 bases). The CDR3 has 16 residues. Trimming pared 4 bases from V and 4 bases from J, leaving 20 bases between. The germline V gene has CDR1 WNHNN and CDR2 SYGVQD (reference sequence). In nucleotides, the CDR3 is TGCGCCAGCAGTGGGGGACTCAAGAATCGACCTTACGAGCAGTACTTC. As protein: CASSGGLKNRPYEQYF.

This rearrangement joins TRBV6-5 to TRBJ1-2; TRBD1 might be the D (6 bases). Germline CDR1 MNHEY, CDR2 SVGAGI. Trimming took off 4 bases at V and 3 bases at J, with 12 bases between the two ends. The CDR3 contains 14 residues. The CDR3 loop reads CASSWGGYDYGYTF. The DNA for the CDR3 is TGTGCCAGCAGTTGGGGGGGCTACGACTATGGCTACACCTTC.

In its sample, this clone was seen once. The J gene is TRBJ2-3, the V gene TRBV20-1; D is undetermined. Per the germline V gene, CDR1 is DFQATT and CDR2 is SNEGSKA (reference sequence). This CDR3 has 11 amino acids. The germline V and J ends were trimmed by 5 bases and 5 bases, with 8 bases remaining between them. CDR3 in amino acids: CSALVRDTQYF. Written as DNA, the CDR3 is TGCAGTGCTCTGGTGCGAGATACGCAGTATTTT.

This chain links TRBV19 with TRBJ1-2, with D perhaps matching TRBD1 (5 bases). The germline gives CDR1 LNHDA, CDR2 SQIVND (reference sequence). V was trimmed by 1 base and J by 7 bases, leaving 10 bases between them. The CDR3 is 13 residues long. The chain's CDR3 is CASSIAGSRGYTF. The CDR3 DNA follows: TGTGCCAGTAGTATAGCAGGGTCCCGTGGCTACACCTTC.

Written as DNA, the CDR3 is TGTGCCAGCAGTTGGACTAGCGGGAGATCAACCTACGAGCAGTACTTC. This codes for CASSWTSGRSTYEQYF. The chain couples TRBV6-5 to TRBJ2-7; 13 nucleotides align to TRBD2. Germline CDR1 is MNHEY and CDR2 is SVGAGI. V shed 4 bases, J shed 2 bases, and the junction held 5 bases outside the gene matches. This CDR3 spans 16 amino acids.

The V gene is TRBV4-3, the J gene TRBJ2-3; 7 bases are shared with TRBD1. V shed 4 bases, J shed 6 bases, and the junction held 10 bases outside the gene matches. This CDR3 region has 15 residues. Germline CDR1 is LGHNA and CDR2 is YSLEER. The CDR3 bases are TGCGCCAGCAGCCGTCAAACAGGGGTGGTGGATACGCAGTATTTT. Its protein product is CASSRQTGVVDTQYF.

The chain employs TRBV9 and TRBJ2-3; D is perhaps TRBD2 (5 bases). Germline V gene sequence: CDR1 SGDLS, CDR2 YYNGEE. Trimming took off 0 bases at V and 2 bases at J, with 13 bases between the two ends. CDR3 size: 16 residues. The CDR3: CASSVGSGLDTDTQYF. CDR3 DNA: TGTGCCAGCAGCGTAGGGTCGGGGTTAGACACAGATACGCAGTATTTT.

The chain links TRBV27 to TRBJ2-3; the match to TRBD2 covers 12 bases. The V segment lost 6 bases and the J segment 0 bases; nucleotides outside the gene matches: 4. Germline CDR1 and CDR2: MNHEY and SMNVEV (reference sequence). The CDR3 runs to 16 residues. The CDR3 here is CASRQGTSGSTDTQYF. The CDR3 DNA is TGTGCCAGCAGGCAGGGGACTAGCGGGAGCACAGATACGCAGTATTTT.

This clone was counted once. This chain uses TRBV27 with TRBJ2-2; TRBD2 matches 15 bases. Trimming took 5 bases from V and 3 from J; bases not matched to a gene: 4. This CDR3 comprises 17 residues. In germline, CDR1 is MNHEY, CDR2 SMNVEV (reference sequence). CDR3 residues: CASSGLAGGAHTGELFF. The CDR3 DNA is TGTGCCAGCAGTGGACTAGCGGGGGGGGCTCACACCGGGGAGCTGTTTTTT.

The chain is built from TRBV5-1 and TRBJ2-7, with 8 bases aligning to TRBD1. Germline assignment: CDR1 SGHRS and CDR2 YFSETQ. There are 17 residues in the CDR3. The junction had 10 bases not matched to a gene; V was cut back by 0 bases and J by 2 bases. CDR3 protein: CASSLDPQGAQTYEQYF. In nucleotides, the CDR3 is TGCGCCAGCAGCTTGGACCCCCAGGGGGCCCAAACCTACGAGCAGTACTTC.

CDR3 coding DNA: TGTGCCAGCAGCCACGGCTCTGGGGCCAACGTCCTGACTTTC. Amino acid sequence: CASSHGSGANVLTF. The chain combines TRBV3-1 (or the pseudogene TRBV3-2) with TRBJ2-6, with D unresolved. V shed 3 bases and J shed 0 bases, with 3 bases lying between them. From germline, CDR1 is LGHDT and CDR2 YNNKEL (reference sequence). The CDR3 has 14 amino acids.

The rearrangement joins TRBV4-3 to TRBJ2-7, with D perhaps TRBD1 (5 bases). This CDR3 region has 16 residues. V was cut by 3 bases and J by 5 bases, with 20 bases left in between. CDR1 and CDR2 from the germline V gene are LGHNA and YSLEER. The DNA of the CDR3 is TGCGCCAGCAGCCAGACCCCGCAGCAGGGATTGGACGAGCAGTACTTC. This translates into CASSQTPQQGLDEQYF.

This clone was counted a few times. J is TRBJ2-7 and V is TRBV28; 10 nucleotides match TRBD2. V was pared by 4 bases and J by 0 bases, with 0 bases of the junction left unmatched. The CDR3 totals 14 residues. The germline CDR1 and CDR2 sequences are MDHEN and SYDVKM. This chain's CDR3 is CASSSSGSSYEQYF. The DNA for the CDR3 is TGTGCCAGCAGTTCTAGCGGGAGCTCCTACGAGCAGTACTTC. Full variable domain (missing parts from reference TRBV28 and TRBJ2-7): DVKVTQSSRYLVKRTGEKVFLECVQDMDHENMFWYRQDPGLGLRLIYFSYDVKMKEKGDIPEGYSVSREKKERFSLILESASTNQTSMYLCASSSSGSSYEQYFGPGTRLTVT.

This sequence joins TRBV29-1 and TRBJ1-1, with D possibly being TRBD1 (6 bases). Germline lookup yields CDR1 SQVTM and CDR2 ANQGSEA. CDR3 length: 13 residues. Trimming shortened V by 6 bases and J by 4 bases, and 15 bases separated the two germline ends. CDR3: CSVTNRAFTEAFF. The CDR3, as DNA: TGCAGCGTGACCAACAGGGCTTTCACTGAAGCTTTCTTT.

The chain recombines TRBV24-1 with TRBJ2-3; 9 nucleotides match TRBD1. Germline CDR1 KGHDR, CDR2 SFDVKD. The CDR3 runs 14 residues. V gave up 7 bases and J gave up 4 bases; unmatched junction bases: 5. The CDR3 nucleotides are TGTGCCACCAGCAGGACAGGGGTCCCAGATACGCAGTATTTT. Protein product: CATSRTGVPDTQYF.

CDR3 DNA sequence: TGTGCCAGCAGCCCGGGACTAGCGGGGGCCCTATACGAGCAGTACTTC. Translating it yields CASSPGLAGALYEQYF. The genes are TRBV3-1 (or the pseudogene TRBV3-2) and TRBJ2-7, with 14 bases aligning to TRBD2. The germline CDR1 and CDR2 sequences are LGHDT and YNNKEL (reference sequence). Germline trimming cut 4 bases from V and 4 bases from J; bases unmatched to any gene: 6. The CDR3 length is 16 residues.

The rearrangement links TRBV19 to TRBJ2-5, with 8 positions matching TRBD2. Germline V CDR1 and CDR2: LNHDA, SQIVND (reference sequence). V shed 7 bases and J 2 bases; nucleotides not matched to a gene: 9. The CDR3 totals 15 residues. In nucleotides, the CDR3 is TGTGCCAGTAAGACTACGGGCGGGGGGCAAGAGACCCAGTACTTC. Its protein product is CASKTTGGGQETQYF.